The 6 T cell receptor beta chains in this list originate from one sample, sequenced in a study of blood T cell repertoires in COVID-19. Assay: immunoSEQ multiplex PCR; the TCRdb copy retains only in-frame clones and omits some. The sample holds roughly 410,000 clones, over 75% seen once. The sequenced sample was peripheral blood. These receptors all come from a woman in her sixties with COVID-19, enrolled during active disease.

This chain links TRBV5-1 with TRBJ2-7; 8 bases match TRBD1. Trimming at V came to 0 bases and at J to 6 bases, leaving 5 bases not matched to a gene. Per the germline V gene, CDR1 is SGHRS and CDR2 is YFSETQ. This CDR3 contains 14 residues. The CDR3 loop reads CASSLGRTGGEQYF. The DNA of the CDR3 is TGCGCCAGCAGCTTGGGACGAACAGGGGGCGAGCAGTACTTC.

V gene TRBV6-5 combines with J gene TRBJ1-1; 9 bases line up with TRBD1. V lost 6 bases to trimming and J lost 2 bases; unmatched junction nucleotides: 7. The CDR3 contains 15 residues. Germline CDR1 is MNHEY and CDR2 is SVGAGI. CDR3: CASRDRGLINTEAFF. CDR3 DNA sequence: TGTGCCAGCAGAGACAGGGGGTTGATCAACACTGAAGCTTTCTTT.

The V call is TRBV5-8, the J call TRBJ1-2; D gene unclear. V was pared by 2 bases and J by 6 bases, with 11 bases between. The germline gives CDR1 SGHTS, CDR2 YDEGEE. This CDR3 has 13 residues. This CDR3 is CASSLVEGDGYTF. In nucleotides, the CDR3 is TGTGCCAGCAGCTTAGTAGAGGGCGATGGCTACACCTTC.

The V and J genes are TRBV10-2 and TRBJ2-1, with 9 bases that match TRBD1. From germline, CDR1 is WSHSY and CDR2 SAAADI. The CDR3 runs to 13 residues. The V gene end was trimmed by 6 bases and the J gene end by 7 bases; junction bases not matched to a gene: 4. CDR3 nucleotides: TGCGCCAGCAGACCGACAGGGGGAAATGAGCAGTTCTTC. Amino acids: CASRPTGGNEQFF.

This chain uses TRBV6-6 with TRBJ2-5, with D hard to call. Trimming left V 5 bases short and J 1 base short, with 14 bases between. The germline CDR1 and CDR2 sequences are MNHNY and SVGAGI (reference sequence). The CDR3 is 15 residues long. CDR3 sequence: CASSRSRGSQETQYF. The CDR3 DNA sequence: TGTGCCAGCAGTCGATCCCGTGGCAGCCAAGAGACCCAGTACTTC.

The J gene is TRBJ1-2, the V gene TRBV6-5; possibly TRBD1 for D (6 bases). Per the germline V gene, CDR1 is MNHEY and CDR2 is SVGAGI. V lost 6 bases and J 1 base, leaving 9 bases between the germline ends. The CDR3 has 13 residues. The CDR3 DNA is TGTGCCAGCAGCGGACAGATTAACTATGGCTACACCTTC. Residues: CASSGQINYGYTF.